The T cell receptor (beta chain) described here comes from a study of T cells in localized non-small cell lung cancer. Overall study findings and caveats: Elevated blood T cell density was associated with longer overall survival. Tumor showed lower T cell clonality than uninvolved adjacent lung, where it was highest. Heterogeneity is still possible, as just one tumor region was sequenced. The study detected a median approximately 50 of the top 100 tumor clones in adjacent lung.

Profiling relied on immunoSEQ multiplex PCR, and the TCRdb table lists in-frame clones only, not all of them. This sample has 65,000 to 80,000 clones; approximately 84% occur once, and the top ten carry 1% to 1.5%. Germline CDR1 reads ENHRY; CDR2 reads SYGVKD. The CDR3 sequence is 12 residues long. The V and J ends lost 10 bases and 2 bases, in that order; junction bases with no gene match: 4. Turning to this clone: The antigen is unknown.

The TCR originated in a female donor of 60 years or more with stage I lung adenocarcinoma. The V gene is TRBV10-3, the J gene TRBJ2-5; 7 bases line up with TRBD2. The sample here was peripheral blood, taken before any cancer treatment. CDR3 nucleotides: TGTGCCACCACGGGGGGACAAGAGACCCAGTACTTC. It codes for CATTGGQETQYF.